The clone carrying this TCR beta chain was detected once. Sequenced by immunoSEQ multiplex PCR; TCRdb stores in-frame clones only, minus some. The sample holds over 35,000 clones, about 88% seen once. This specimen belongs to a study of OX40 agonist ivuxolimab in advanced cancers. This sample comprised CD4+ or CD8+ T cells sorted from blood, obtained in a trial of the OX40 agonist ivuxolimab. This TCR was recovered from an adult with an advanced solid tumor such as melanoma, head and neck, liver or kidney cancer.

For the CDR3, the DNA is TGTGCCATCAGTGAGTCGAGGGGGAACGAGCAGTACTTC. Translation gives CAISESRGNEQYF. The chain uses TRBV10-3 and TRBJ2-7; the D gene is possibly TRBD1 (6 bases). Germline V gives CDR1 ENHRY, CDR2 SYGVKD. This CDR3 is built from 13 residues. V was clipped by 0 bases and J by 5 bases, with 8 bases between them.